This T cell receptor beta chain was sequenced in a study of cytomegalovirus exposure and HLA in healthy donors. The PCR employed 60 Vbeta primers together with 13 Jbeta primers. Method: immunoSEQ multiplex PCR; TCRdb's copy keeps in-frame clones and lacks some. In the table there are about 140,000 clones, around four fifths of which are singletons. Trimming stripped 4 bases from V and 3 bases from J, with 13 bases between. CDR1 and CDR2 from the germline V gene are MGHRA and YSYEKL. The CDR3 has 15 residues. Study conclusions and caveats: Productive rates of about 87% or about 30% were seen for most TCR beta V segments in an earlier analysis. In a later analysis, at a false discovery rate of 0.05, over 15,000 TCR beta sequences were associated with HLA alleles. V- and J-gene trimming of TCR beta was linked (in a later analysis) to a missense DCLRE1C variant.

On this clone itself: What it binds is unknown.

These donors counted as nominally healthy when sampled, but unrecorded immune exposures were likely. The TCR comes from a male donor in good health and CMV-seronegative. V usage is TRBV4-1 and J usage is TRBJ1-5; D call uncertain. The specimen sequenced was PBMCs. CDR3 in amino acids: CASSREHGPNQPQHF. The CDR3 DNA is TGCGCCAGCAGCCGAGAACATGGGCCCAATCAGCCCCAGCATTTT.